This TCR beta chain was profiled in a study of blood T cell repertoires in COVID-19. At the level of the study: Sources were T cells, B-cell-depleted T cells, or PBMCs; the material itself was cDNA or gDNA.

Cohort allocation depended upon clinical history that participants reported. The CDR3 length is 17 residues. The ends were cut back, 2 bases at V and 0 bases at J, with 14 bases in the middle. Germline loops: CDR1 LGHNT, CDR2 FRNRAP. Methods used by the authors: Amplification with reference gene primers provided the estimates of nucleated cell counts. Using immunoSEQ multiplex PCR, the repertoire was profiled, and TCRdb retains in-frame clones only, with some absent. V and J calls and clone size are copied from that table; D and trimming were computed from the DNA. The table includes 250,000 to 400,000 clones, more than 90% detected once.

The rearrangement uses TRBV12-5 and TRBJ1-5; the D gene is possibly TRBD1 (6 bases). This sequence was found in a man aged 55 to 70 who had recovered from COVID-19. The sequencing input was PBMCs or T cells enriched from blood (not recorded which). The CDR3 region is CASGLLRQGYSNQPQHF. The CDR3 DNA sequence: TGTGCTAGTGGTTTGCTTCGGCAGGGGTATAGCAATCAGCCCCAGCATTTT. Supplemented by reference TRBV12-5 and TRBJ1-5, the full variable domain reads DARVTQTPRHKVTEMGQEVTMRCQPILGHNTVFWYRQTMMQGLELLAYFRNRAPLDDSGMPKDRFSAEMPDATLATLKIQPSEPRDSAVYFCASGLLRQGYSNQPQHFGDGTRLSIL.